What follows is one T cell receptor (beta chain) and its context. Its specificity is not known. These data are taken from a study of resident and recirculating memory T cells in vitiligo. V lost 5 bases to trimming and J lost 7 bases; unmatched junction nucleotides: 8. This CDR3 is 15 amino acids long. Germline V gene data show CDR1 as MNHEY and CDR2 as SVGAGI. Study conclusions and caveats: Different lesions suggested infiltration by different T cell clones.

Measured with immunoSEQ multiplex PCR; TCRdb has only the in-frame clones, and not every one. The table includes tens of thousands of clones, approximately 93% detected once. The receptor's source is a male donor with vitiligo. The chain combines TRBV6-5 with TRBJ1-6; the match to TRBD1 covers 7 bases. The sequenced sample consisted of blood. The CDR3 sequence is CASSPGQSWNSPLHF. CDR3 sequence (DNA): TGTGCCAGCAGTCCGGGACAGAGTTGGAATTCACCCCTCCACTTT.